The entry below describes one T cell receptor (beta chain). Its antigen is not known. This sample was included in a study of naive CD8 T cells in extremely preterm neonates. Study-wide points: Preterm infants showed shorter CDR3s, fewer N additions and less trimming than older groups.

Method: immunoSEQ multiplex PCR; TCRdb's copy keeps in-frame clones and lacks some. Found here are around 4,000 clones, about 97% of them singletons; the top ten hold around 0.75%. With 3 bases clipped from V and 4 bases from J, the junction kept 5 bases outside the gene matches. The CDR3 is 15 residues long. Germline CDR1 SGHAT, CDR2 FQDESV (reference sequence). The sequence came from a human donor in good health. The sequencing input was naive CD8+ T cells from blood. V usage is TRBV11-1 and J usage is TRBJ2-5; 10 nucleotides match TRBD1. DNA for the CDR3: TGTGCCAGCAGCTTGGACAGGGGGACTGGAGAGACCCAGTACTTC. It translates to CASSLDRGTGETQYF.